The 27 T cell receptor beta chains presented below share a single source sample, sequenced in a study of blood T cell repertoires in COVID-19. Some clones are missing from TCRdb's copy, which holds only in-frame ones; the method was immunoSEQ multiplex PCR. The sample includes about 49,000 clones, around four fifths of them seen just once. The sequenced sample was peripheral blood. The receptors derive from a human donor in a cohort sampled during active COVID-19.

CDR3 loop: CASTLWDRVEYGYTF. CDR3 nucleotide sequence: TGTGCCAGCACCCTATGGGACAGGGTAGAGTATGGCTACACCTTC. This chain joins TRBV27 and TRBJ1-2; the match to TRBD1 covers 9 bases. The germline V gene encodes CDR1 MNHEY and CDR2 SMNVEV (reference sequence). The CDR3 has 15 amino acids. J gave up 5 bases and V 7 bases, and 11 bases lay outside the gene matches.

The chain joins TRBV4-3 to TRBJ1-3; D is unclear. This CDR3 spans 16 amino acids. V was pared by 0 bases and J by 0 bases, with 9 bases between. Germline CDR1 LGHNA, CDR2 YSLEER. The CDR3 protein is CASSQDNKFSGNTIYF. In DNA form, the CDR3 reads TGCGCCAGCAGCCAAGATAACAAATTCTCTGGAAACACCATATATTTT.

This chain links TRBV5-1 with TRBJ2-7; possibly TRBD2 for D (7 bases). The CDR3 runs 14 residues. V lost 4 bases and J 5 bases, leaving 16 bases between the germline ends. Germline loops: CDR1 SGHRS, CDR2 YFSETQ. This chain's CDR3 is CASSSGTPRDEQYF. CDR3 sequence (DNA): TGCGCCAGCAGCAGCGGGACACCCAGGGACGAGCAGTACTTC.

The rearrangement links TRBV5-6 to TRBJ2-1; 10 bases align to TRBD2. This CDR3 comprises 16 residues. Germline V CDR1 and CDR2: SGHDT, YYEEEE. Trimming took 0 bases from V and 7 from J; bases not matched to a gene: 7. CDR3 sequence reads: CASSLDVAGGWNEQFF. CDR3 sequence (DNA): TGTGCCAGCAGCTTGGATGTAGCGGGGGGTTGGAATGAGCAGTTCTTC.

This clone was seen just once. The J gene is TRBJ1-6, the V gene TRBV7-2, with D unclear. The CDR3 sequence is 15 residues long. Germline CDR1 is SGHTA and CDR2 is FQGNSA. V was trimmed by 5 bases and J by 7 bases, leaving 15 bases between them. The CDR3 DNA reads TGTGCCAGCAGCCCCCGGGGAGTCAGGAATTCACCCCTCCACTTT. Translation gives CASSPRGVRNSPLHF.

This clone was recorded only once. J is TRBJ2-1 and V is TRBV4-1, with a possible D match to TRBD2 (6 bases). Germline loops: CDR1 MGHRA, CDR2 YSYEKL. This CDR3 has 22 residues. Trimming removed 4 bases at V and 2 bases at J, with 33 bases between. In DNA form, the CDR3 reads TGCGCCAGCAGCCCAACAATAGGCCAACCGGGGCCTGTACGCGGGGCCTACAATGAGCAGTTCTTC. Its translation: CASSPTIGQPGPVRGAYNEQFF.

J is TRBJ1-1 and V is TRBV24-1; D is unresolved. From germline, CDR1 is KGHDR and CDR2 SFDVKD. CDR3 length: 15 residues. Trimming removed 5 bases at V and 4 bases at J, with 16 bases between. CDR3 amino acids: CATSAGVRGTTEAFF. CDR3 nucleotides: TGTGCCACCAGTGCCGGGGTACGTGGAACCACTGAAGCTTTCTTT.

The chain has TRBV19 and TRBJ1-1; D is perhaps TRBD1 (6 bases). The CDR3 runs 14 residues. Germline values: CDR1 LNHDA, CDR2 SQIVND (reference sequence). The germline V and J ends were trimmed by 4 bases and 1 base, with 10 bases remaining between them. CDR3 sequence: CASSTRQENTEAFF. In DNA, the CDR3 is TGTGCCAGTAGTACCCGACAGGAGAACACTGAAGCTTTCTTT.

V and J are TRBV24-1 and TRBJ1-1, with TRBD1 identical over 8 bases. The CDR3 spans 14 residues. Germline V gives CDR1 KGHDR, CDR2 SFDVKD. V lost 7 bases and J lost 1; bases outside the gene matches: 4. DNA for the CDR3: TGTGCCACCAGGGGGGGACAGGAGAACACTGAAGCTTTCTTT. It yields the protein CATRGGQENTEAFF.

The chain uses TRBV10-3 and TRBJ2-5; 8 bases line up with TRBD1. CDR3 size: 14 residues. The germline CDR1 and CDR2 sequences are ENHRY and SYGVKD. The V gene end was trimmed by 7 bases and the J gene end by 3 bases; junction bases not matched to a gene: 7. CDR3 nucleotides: TGTGCCATCAAGGGTTCGGGACAGGAAGAGACCCAGTACTTC. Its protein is CAIKGSGQEETQYF.

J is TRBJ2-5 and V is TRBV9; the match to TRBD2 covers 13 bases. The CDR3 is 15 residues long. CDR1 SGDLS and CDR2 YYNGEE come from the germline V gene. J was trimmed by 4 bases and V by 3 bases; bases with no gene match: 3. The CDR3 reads CASSGLAGGGETQYF. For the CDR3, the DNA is TGTGCCAGCAGCGGACTAGCGGGGGGCGGAGAGACCCAGTACTTC.

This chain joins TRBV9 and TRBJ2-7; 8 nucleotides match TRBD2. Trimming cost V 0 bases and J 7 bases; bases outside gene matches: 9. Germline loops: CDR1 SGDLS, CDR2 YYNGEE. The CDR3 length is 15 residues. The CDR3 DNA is TGTGCCAGCAGCGTAGACGGGGGGGATTTGCGGGAGCAGTACTTC. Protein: CASSVDGGDLREQYF.

The CDR3 spells CASSLGGDEQYF. CDR3 sequence (DNA): TGTGCCAGCAGTTTAGGGGGGGACGAGCAGTACTTC. The chain recombines TRBV28 with TRBJ2-7, with TRBD2 matching 7 bases. Germline trimming cut 2 bases from V and 5 bases from J; bases unmatched to any gene: 0. The CDR3 covers 12 residues. Germline V gene lookup returns CDR1 MDHEN and CDR2 SYDVKM.

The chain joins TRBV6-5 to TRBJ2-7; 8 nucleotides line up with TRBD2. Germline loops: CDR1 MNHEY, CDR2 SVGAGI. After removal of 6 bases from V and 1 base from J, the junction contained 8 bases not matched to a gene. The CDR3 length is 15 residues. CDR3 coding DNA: TGTGCCAGCAGGGTCTACCGGGGGGGGTCCTACGAGCAGTACTTC. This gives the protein CASRVYRGGSYEQYF.

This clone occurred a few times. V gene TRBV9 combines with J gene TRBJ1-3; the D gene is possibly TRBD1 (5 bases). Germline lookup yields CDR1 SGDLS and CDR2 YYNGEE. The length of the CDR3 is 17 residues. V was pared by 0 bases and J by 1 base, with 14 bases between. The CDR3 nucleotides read TGTGCCAGCAGCGTAGCAGGGAGGGGAGTATCTGGAAACACCATATATTTT. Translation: CASSVAGRGVSGNTIYF. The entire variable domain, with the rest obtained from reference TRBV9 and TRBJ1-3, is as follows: DSGVTQTPKHLITATGQRVTLRCSPRSGDLSVYWYQQSLDQGLQFLIQYYNGEERAKGNILERFSAQQFPDLHSELNLSSLELGDSALYFCASSVAGRGVSGNTIYFGEGSWLTVV.

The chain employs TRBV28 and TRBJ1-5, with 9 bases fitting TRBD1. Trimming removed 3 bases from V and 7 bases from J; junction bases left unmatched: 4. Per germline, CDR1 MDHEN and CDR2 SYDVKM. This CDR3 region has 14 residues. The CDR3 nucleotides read TGTGCCAGCAGTTTCCGGACAGGGGAACAGCCCCAGCATTTT. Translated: CASSFRTGEQPQHF.

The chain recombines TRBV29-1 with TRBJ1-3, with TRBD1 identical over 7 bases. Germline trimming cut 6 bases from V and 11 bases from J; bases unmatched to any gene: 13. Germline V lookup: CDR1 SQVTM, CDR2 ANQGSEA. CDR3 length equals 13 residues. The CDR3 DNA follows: TGCAGCGTACGGTGGACAGGAAAGGAGGCCATATATTTT. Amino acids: CSVRWTGKEAIYF.

The CDR3 protein is CSASAGKQPQHF. The CDR3 DNA reads TGCAGTGCTAGTGCGGGGAAACAGCCCCAGCATTTT. V gene TRBV20-1 combines with J gene TRBJ1-5; D uncertain. Germline V gene data show CDR1 as DFQATT and CDR2 as SNEGSKA (reference sequence). V lost 3 bases and J lost 7, with 10 bases in between. This CDR3 is built from 12 residues.

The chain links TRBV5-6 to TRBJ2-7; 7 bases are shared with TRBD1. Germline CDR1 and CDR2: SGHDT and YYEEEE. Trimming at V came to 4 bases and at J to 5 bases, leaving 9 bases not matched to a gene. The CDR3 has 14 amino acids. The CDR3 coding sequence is TGTGCCAGCAGCCGGCTGACAGGGCTCGACGAGCAGTACTTC. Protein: CASSRLTGLDEQYF.

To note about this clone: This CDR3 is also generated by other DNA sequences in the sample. The CDR3 loop reads CASSPRQGQYYEQYF. DNA of the CDR3: TGTGCCAGCAGCCCAAGACAGGGTCAATACTACGAGCAGTACTTC. V usage is TRBV7-9 and J usage is TRBJ2-7; 7 bases match TRBD1. Germline CDR1 and CDR2: SEHNR and FQNEAQ (reference sequence). This CDR3 is 15 amino acids long. With 5 bases clipped from V and 3 bases from J, the junction kept 10 bases outside the gene matches.

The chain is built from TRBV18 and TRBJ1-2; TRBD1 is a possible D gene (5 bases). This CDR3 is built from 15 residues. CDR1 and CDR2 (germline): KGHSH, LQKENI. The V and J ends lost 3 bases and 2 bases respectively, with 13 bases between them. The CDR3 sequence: CASSPEGPNNYGYTF. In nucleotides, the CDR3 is TGTGCCAGCTCACCGGAGGGACCGAACAACTATGGCTACACCTTC.

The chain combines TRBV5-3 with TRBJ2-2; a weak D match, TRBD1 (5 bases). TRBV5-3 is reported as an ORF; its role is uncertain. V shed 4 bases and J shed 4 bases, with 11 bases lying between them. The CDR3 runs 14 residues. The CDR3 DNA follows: TGTGCCAGAAGCAGTCCAGGGATCACCGGGGAGCTGTTTTTT. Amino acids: CARSSPGITGELFF.

The CDR3 sequence is CASRDLAGDDTQYF. The CDR3 DNA sequence: TGCGCCAGCAGAGATCTAGCGGGGGATGATACGCAGTATTTT. The rearrangement uses TRBV5-1 and TRBJ2-3; 10 bases are shared with TRBD2. The CDR3 has 14 residues. The V and J ends lost 5 bases and 6 bases, in that order; junction bases with no gene match: 6. CDR1 SGHRS and CDR2 YFSETQ come from the germline V gene.

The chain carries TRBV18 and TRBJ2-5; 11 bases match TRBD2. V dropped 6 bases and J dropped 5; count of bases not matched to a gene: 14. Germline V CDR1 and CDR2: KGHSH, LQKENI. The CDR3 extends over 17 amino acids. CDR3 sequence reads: CASSPPRLAGGPETQYF. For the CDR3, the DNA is TGTGCCAGCTCCCCGCCTCGATTAGCGGGGGGGCCGGAGACCCAGTACTTC.

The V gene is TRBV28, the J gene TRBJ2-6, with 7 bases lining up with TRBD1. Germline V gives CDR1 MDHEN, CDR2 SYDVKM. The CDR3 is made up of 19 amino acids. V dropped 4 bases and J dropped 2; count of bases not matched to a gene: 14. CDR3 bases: TGTGCCAGCAGTTCCTGGTCTTTACAGGGGATTACTGGGGCCAACGTCCTGACTTTC. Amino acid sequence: CASSSWSLQGITGANVLTF.

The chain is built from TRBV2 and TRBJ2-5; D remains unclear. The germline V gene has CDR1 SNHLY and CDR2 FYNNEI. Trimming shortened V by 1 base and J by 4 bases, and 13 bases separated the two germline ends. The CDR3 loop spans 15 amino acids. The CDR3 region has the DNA TGTGCCAGCAGTGAAGTAGTACACTATCCAGAGACCCAGTACTTC. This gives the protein CASSEVVHYPETQYF.

The CDR3 DNA follows: TGTGCCAGCAGCAATACAGGGGCATATGGCTACACCTTC. It encodes CASSNTGAYGYTF. The rearrangement uses TRBV5-4 and TRBJ1-2; 7 nucleotides align to TRBD1. Looked up from germline, CDR1 is SGHNT and CDR2 is YYREEE (reference sequence). The CDR3 extends over 13 amino acids. V dropped 4 bases and J dropped 5; count of bases not matched to a gene: 5.